This TCR beta chain was documented in a study of lymphopenia after photon versus proton radiotherapy. Germline assignment: CDR1 MNHNS and CDR2 SASEGT. The V end was cut by 2 bases, the J end by 5 bases, with 7 bases between. CDR3 length: 13 amino acids. Repertoires were generated with immunoSEQ multiplex PCR, while TCRdb's copy carries only in-frame clones and drops some. The repertoire holds about 70,000 clones, over 80% seen once, with 11% in the top ten. Study-level points and caveats: After lymphocyte nadir, photon-treated repertoires showed oligoclonal expansion, especially CD8+ Temra. Photon-treated patients lost naive T cells and TCR diversity; proton-treated stayed stable. Only patients who died were analyzed for survival; proton advantage is unproven.

This clone has only a few counts. The target antigen is unknown. The rearrangement links TRBV6-1 to TRBJ1-5, with D unclear. The receptor comes from a man older than 75 with esophageal cancer. Sequencing used peripheral blood, obtained from a patient treated with proton-based radiotherapy. Here the CDR3 DNA reads TGTGCCAGCAGTGAACGCTGGGATCAGCCCCAGCATTTT. Protein sequence: CASSERWDQPQHF.